The next 16 T cell receptor beta chains were all read from a single sample in a study of T-cell reconstitution after alpha-beta-depleted transplantation in children. As it was prepared, the TCRbeta library received unique molecular identifiers. TCRdb processed the PCR reads anew with MiXCR; each CDR3 protein has one entry. The sample has some 830,000 distinct CDR3 sequences; around 17% are singletons. Source: PBMCs, mostly from graft donor cells, taken 360 days after TCRalphabeta/CD19-depleted stem cell transplant. Every receptor here comes from a male patient aged 10-17 years who had a stem cell transplant for acute lymphoblastic leukemia, so the T cells may come from the graft donor.

This clonotype was observed a few times. The chain combines TRBV4-1 with TRBJ2-6; D call uncertain. In germline, CDR1 is MGHRA, CDR2 YSYEKL. Trimming removed 9 bases from V and 0 bases from J, with 18 bases in between. The CDR3 has 17 amino acids. The CDR3 DNA reads as TGCGCCAGTACAAAGGCAGTTTGGGACTCTGGGGCCAACGTCCTGACTTTC. It specifies CASTKAVWDSGANVLTF.

V and J are TRBV20-1 and TRBJ2-1, with 13 bases aligning to TRBD2. The CDR3 covers 13 residues. Germline V gives CDR1 DFQATT, CDR2 SNEGSKA (reference sequence). Trimming at V came to 6 bases and at J to 8 bases, leaving 4 bases not matched to a gene. In DNA, the CDR3 is TGCAGTGCGTCCGGGACTAGCGGGGATGAGCAGTTCTTC. Translation: CSASGTSGDEQFF.

CDR3 coding DNA: TGTGCCAGCCTAGGCGACGCTACGCAGTATTTT. As protein: CASLGDATQYF. The V call is TRBV12-3 or TRBV12-4, the J call TRBJ2-3; D call uncertain. The CDR3 runs 11 residues. V was shortened by 8 bases and J by 8 bases, with 11 bases between the two germline ends.

V usage is TRBV18 and J usage is TRBJ2-5; no clear D gene. Trimming removed 0 bases at V and 5 bases at J, with 7 bases between. CDR3 length: 13 residues. From germline, CDR1 is KGHSH and CDR2 LQKENI. The CDR3: CASSPPRLETQYF. Here the CDR3 DNA reads TGTGCCAGCTCACCACCGAGGTTGGAGACCCAGTACTTC.

This clonotype has just a few counts. The chain uses TRBV12-3 or TRBV12-4 and TRBJ2-1; D tentatively fits TRBD1 or TRBD2 (6 bases each). Trimming took 2 bases from V and 8 from J, leaving 16 bases between them. The CDR3 length is 15 residues. The CDR3 protein is CASSLFGRGRDEQFF. CDR3 in DNA: TGTGCCAGCAGTTTATTTGGTCGGGGGCGCGATGAGCAGTTCTTC.

The table lists this clonotype with a few counts. V usage is TRBV9 and J usage is TRBJ2-2; 14 nucleotides align to TRBD2. V lost 2 bases to trimming and J lost 6 bases; unmatched junction nucleotides: 12. This CDR3 contains 19 residues. The germline V gene has CDR1 SGDLS and CDR2 YYNGEE. CDR3 bases: TGTGCCAGCAGCGTCAACCCCGGACTAGCGGGAGGTAGGGCCGGGGAGCTGTTTTTT. Its protein is CASSVNPGLAGGRAGELFF.

V is TRBV9 and J is TRBJ1-6; no clear D. V gave up 0 bases and J gave up 3 bases, with 4 bases separating them. CDR1 SGDLS and CDR2 YYNGEE come from the germline V gene. The CDR3 totals 14 residues. The CDR3 spells CASSVEVYNSPLHF. CDR3 DNA sequence: TGTGCCAGCAGCGTAGAGGTCTATAATTCACCCCTCCACTTT.

This clonotype was detected only a few times. The chain combines TRBV15 with TRBJ1-1, with 9 bases that match TRBD1. Germline CDR1 LNHNV, CDR2 YYDKDF (reference sequence). This CDR3 contains 15 residues. V lost 6 bases to trimming and J lost 1 base; unmatched junction nucleotides: 6. CDR3 nucleotides: TGTGCCACCAGGGCCGGGACAGGGAGGAACACTGAAGCTTTCTTT. Its translation is CATRAGTGRNTEAFF. Full variable domain (remainder filled in from reference TRBV15 and TRBJ1-1): DAMVIQNPRYQVTQFGKPVTLSCSQTLNHNVMYWYQQKSSQAPKLLFHYYDKDFNNEADTPDNFQSRRPNTSFCFLDIRSPGLGDTAMYLCATRAGTGRNTEAFFGQGTRLTVV.

In its sample, this clonotype was seen a few times. The chain couples TRBV20-1 to TRBJ1-6; D is unresolved. CDR3 length equals 13 residues. The V end was cut by 2 bases, the J end by 5 bases, with 7 bases between. Germline loops: CDR1 DFQATT, CDR2 SNEGSKA (reference sequence). The CDR3 reads CSARPGNNSPLHF. CDR3 DNA: TGCAGTGCTAGACCGGGGAATAATTCACCCCTCCACTTT.

This clonotype was found many times. V gene TRBV12-3 or TRBV12-4 combines with J gene TRBJ1-2; TRBD1 aligns across 9 bases. V lost 6 bases, J lost 5 bases, and 10 bases stayed unmatched. This CDR3 is built from 15 residues. The CDR3 is CASSLTEGQGYGYTF. Written as DNA, the CDR3 is TGTGCCAGCAGCCTAACCGAGGGACAGGGTTATGGCTACACCTTC.

This clonotype has ten or more counts. The chain is built from TRBV10-3 and TRBJ2-5; 7 nucleotides align to TRBD2. CDR3 size: 17 residues. Germline V lookup: CDR1 ENHRY, CDR2 SYGVKD. The V segment lost 0 bases and the J segment 5 bases; nucleotides outside the gene matches: 12. The CDR3 DNA reads as TGTGCCATCAGTGAGTCATTGCCTGGCGGGAGTGCGGAGACCCAGTACTTC. Encoded protein: CAISESLPGGSAETQYF.

This clonotype has ten or more counts. The J gene is TRBJ2-1, the V gene TRBV10-3, with 14 nucleotides matching TRBD2. The CDR3 loop spans 15 amino acids. The germline CDR1 and CDR2 sequences are ENHRY and SYGVKD. V was pared by 5 bases and J by 9 bases, with 6 bases of the junction left unmatched. The CDR3: CAISPGLAGVLEQFF. The CDR3 DNA sequence: TGTGCCATCAGTCCGGGACTAGCGGGAGTTCTTGAGCAGTTCTTC.

This clonotype was picked up a small number of times. The CDR3 loop reads CSVESRLAMNEQFF. The CDR3 nucleotides are TGCAGCGTTGAATCGAGACTAGCGATGAATGAGCAGTTCTTC. The chain joins TRBV29-1 to TRBJ2-1, with 8 bases that match TRBD2. Per the germline V gene, CDR1 is SQVTM and CDR2 is ANQGSEA. V lost 2 bases and J lost 7; bases outside the gene matches: 7. This CDR3 region has 14 residues.

This clonotype occurred many times. The chain joins TRBV20-1 to TRBJ2-7; 8 bases map to TRBD2. V lost 5 bases and J lost 3; bases outside the gene matches: 9. The CDR3 spans 14 residues. Germline V CDR1 and CDR2: DFQATT, SNEGSKA (reference sequence). The CDR3, as DNA: TGCAGTGCTGCTCCGGGACTAGACTACTACGAGCAGTACTTC. This sequence encodes CSAAPGLDYYEQYF.

J is TRBJ2-7 and V is TRBV5-1; 8 bases fit TRBD1. CDR3 length equals 16 residues. V lost 3 bases to trimming and J lost 4 bases; unmatched junction nucleotides: 12. Germline V gives CDR1 SGHRS, CDR2 YFSETQ. CDR3 loop: CASSWDRTGGEYEQYF. The CDR3 bases are TGCGCCAGCAGCTGGGACAGGACAGGAGGGGAGTACGAGCAGTACTTC.

Only a few counts were recorded for this clonotype. The chain recombines TRBV4-1 with TRBJ2-7, with D possibly matching TRBD2 (5 bases). CDR1 and CDR2 (germline): MGHRA, YSYEKL. This CDR3 is 14 amino acids long. V lost 4 bases to trimming and J lost 2 bases, with 12 bases between them. The DNA of the CDR3 is TGCGCCAGCAGCCCGGGGTTTGGTCCCTACGAGCAGTACTTC. As protein: CASSPGFGPYEQYF.